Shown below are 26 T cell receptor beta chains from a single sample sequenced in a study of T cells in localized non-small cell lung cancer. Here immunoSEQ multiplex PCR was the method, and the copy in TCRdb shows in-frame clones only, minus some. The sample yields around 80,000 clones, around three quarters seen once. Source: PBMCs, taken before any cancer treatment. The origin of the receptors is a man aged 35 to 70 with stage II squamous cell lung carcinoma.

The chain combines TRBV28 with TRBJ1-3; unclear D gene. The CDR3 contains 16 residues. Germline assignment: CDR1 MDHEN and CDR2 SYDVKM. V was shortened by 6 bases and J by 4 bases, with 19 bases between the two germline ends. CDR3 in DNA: TGTGCCAGCAGGCCCTCCGGACTTCTCGCCGGAAACACCATATATTTT. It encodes CASRPSGLLAGNTIYF. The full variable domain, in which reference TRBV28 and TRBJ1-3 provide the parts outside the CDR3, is DVKVTQSSRYLVKRTGEKVFLECVQDMDHENMFWYRQDPGLGLRLIYFSYDVKMKEKGDIPEGYSVSREKKERFSLILESASTNQTSMYLCASRPSGLLAGNTIYFGEGSWLTVV.

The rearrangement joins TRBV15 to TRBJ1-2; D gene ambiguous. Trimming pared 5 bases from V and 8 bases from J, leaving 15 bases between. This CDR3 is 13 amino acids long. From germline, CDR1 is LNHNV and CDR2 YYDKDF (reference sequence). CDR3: CATSPPRVEGYTF. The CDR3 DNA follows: TGTGCCACCAGCCCCCCAAGGGTGGAAGGCTACACCTTC.

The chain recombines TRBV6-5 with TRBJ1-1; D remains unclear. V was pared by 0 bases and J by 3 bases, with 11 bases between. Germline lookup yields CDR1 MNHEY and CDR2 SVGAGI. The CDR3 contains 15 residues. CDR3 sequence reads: CASSYSKGYYTEAFF. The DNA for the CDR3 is TGTGCCAGCAGTTACTCGAAAGGGTATTACACTGAAGCTTTCTTT.

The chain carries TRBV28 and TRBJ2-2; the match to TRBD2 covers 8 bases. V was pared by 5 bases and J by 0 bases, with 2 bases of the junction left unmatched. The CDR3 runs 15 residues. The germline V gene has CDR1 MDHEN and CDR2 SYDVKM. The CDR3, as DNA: TGTGCCAGCAGTAGTAGCGGGGCGAACACCGGGGAGCTGTTTTTT. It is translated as CASSSSGANTGELFF.

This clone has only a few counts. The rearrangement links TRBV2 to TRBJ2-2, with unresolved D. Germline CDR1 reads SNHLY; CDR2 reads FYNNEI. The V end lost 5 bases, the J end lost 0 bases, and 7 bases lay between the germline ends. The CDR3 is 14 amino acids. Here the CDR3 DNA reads TGTGCCAGCAGTTACTCCGCGAACACCGGGGAGCTGTTTTTT. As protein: CASSYSANTGELFF.

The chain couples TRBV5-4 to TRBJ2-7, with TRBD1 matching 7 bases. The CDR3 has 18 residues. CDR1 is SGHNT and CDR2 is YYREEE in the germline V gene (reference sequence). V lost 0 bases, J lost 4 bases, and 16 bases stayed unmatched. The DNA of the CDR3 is TGTGCCAGCAGCTTGGAAGGTAAGATGGGACAGAGACGATACGAGCAGTACTTC. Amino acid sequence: CASSLEGKMGQRRYEQYF.

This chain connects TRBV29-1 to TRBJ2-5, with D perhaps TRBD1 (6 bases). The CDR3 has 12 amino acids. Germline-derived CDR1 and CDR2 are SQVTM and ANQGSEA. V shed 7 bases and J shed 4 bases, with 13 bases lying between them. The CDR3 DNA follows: TGCAGCGGGGCAGGGGCCCCAGAGACCCAGTACTTC. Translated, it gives CSGAGAPETQYF.

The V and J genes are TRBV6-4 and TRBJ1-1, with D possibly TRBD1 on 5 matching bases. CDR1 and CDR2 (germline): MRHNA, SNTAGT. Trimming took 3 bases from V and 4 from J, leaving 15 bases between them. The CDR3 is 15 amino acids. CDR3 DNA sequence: TGTGCCAGCAGTGAAGAGGCAGGGAGGGTCACTGAAGCTTTCTTT. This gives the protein CASSEEAGRVTEAFF.

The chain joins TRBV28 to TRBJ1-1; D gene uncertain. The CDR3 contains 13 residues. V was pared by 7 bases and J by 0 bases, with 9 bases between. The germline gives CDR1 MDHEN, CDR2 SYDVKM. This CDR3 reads CASIYGVNTEAFF. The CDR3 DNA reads TGTGCCAGCATTTATGGAGTGAACACTGAAGCTTTCTTT.

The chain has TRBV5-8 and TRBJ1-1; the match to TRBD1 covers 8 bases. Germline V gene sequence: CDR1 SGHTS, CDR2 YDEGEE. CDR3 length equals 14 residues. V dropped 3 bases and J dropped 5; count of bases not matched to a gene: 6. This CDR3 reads CASSSRGLKTEAFF. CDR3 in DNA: TGTGCCAGCAGCTCCAGGGGGCTTAAGACTGAAGCTTTCTTT. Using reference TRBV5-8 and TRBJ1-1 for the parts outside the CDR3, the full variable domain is EAGVTQSPTHLIKTRGQQATLRCSPISGHTSVYWYQQALGLGLQFLLWYDEGEERNRGNFPPRFSGRQFPNYSSELNVNALELEDSALYLCASSSRGLKTEAFFGQGTRLTVV.

CDR3 amino acids: CASRGGAAFYGYTF. CDR3 DNA sequence: TGTGCCAGCAGGGGGGGGGCCGCTTTCTATGGCTACACCTTC. This chain uses TRBV2 with TRBJ1-2; tentatively, D is TRBD1 (6 bases). V lost 6 bases, J lost 4 bases, and 15 bases lay in between. CDR3 length: 14 residues. The germline gives CDR1 SNHLY, CDR2 FYNNEI.

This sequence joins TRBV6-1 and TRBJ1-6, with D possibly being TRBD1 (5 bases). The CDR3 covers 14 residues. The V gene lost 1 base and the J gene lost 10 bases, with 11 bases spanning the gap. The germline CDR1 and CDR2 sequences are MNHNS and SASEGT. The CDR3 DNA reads TGTGCCAGCAGTGAAGGATTCCGGGACTCACCCCTCCACTTT. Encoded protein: CASSEGFRDSPLHF.

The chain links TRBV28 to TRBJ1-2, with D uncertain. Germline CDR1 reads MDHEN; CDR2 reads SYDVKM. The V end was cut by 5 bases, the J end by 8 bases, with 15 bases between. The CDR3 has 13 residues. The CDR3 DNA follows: TGTGCCAGCAGTCCCAGTAGATCCCTAGGCTACACCTTC. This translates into CASSPSRSLGYTF.

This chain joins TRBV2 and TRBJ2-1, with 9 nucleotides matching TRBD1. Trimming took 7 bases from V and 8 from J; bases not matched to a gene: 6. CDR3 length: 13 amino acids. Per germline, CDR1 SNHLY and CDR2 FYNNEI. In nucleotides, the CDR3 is TGTGCCAGCAACCGACAGGGGGTGGATGAGCAGTTCTTC. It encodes CASNRQGVDEQFF.

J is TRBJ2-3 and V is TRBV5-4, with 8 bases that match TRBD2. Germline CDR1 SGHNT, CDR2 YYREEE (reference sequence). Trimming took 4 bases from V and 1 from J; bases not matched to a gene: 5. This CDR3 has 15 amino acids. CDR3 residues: CASSPPLAGTDTQYF. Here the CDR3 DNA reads TGTGCCAGCAGCCCCCCACTAGCGGGCACAGATACGCAGTATTTT.

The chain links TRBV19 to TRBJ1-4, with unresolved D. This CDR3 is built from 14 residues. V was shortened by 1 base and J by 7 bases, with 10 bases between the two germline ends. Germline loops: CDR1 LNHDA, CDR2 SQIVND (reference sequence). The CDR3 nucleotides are TGTGCCAGTAGTATAGGGGGAGGCGGTGAAAAACTGTTTTTT. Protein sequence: CASSIGGGGEKLFF.

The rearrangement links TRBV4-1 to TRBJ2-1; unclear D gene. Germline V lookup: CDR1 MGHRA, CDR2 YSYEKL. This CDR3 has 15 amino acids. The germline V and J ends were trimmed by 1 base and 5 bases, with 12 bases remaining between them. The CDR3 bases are TGCGCCAGCAGCCAAGGAATGATTGGTAACAATGAGCAGTTCTTC. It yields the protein CASSQGMIGNNEQFF.

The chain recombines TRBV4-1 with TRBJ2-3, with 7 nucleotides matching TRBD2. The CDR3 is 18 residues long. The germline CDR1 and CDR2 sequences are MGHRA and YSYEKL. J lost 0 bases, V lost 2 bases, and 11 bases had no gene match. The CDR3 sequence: CASSQRGPGGGSTDTQYF. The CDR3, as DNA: TGCGCCAGCAGCCAAAGGGGCCCTGGGGGGGGTAGCACAGATACGCAGTATTTT.

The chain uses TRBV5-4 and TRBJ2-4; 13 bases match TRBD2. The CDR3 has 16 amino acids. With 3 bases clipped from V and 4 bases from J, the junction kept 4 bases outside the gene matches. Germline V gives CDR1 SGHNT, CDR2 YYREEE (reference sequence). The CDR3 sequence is CASSSGLAGDKNIQYF. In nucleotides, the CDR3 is TGTGCCAGCAGCTCCGGACTAGCGGGGGATAAAAACATTCAGTACTTC.

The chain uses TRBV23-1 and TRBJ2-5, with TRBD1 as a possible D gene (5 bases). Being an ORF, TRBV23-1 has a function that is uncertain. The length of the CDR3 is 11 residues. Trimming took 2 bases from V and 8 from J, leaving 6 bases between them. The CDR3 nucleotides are TGCGCCAGCAGTCAAGGACAAACCCAGTACTTC. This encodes CASSQGQTQYF.

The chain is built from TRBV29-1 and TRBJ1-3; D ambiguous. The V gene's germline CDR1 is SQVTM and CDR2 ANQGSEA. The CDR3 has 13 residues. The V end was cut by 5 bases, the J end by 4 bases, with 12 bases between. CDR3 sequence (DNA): TGCAGCGTTCGTGGCTCCGGAGGAAACACCATATATTTT. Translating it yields CSVRGSGGNTIYF. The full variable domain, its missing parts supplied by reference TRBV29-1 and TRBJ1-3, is SAVISQKPSRDICQRGTSLTIQCQVDSQVTMMFWYRQQPGQSLTLIATANQGSEATYESGFVIDKFPISRPNLTFSTLTVSNMSPEDSSIYLCSVRGSGGNTIYFGEGSWLTVV.

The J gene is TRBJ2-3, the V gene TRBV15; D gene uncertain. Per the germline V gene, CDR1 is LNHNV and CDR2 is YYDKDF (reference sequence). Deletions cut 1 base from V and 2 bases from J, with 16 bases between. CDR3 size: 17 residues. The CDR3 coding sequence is TGTGCCACCAGCAGAGCGGTCGGACGCCAGGCCACAGATACGCAGTATTTT. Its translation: CATSRAVGRQATDTQYF.

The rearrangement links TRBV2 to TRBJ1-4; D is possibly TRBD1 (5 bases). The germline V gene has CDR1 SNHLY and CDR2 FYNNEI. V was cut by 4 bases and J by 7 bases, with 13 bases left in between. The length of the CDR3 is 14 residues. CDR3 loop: CASSAAMGPEKLFF. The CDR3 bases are TGTGCCAGCAGTGCGGCGATGGGGCCTGAAAAACTGTTTTTT.

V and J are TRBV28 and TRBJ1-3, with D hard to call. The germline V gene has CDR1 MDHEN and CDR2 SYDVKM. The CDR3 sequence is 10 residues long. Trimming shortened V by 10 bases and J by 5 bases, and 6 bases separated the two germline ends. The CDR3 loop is CATSRNTIYF. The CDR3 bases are TGTGCCACCAGCCGAAACACCATATATTTT. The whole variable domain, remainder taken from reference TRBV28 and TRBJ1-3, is DVKVTQSSRYLVKRTGEKVFLECVQDMDHENMFWYRQDPGLGLRLIYFSYDVKMKEKGDIPEGYSVSREKKERFSLILESASTNQTSMYLCATSRNTIYFGEGSWLTVV.

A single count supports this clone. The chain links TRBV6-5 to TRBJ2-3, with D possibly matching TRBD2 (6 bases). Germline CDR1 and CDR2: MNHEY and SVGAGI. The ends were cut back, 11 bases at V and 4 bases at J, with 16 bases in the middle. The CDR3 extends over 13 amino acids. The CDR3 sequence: CACGRGSADTQYF. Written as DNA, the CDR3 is TGTGCCTGCGGGCGGGGCAGCGCAGATACGCAGTATTTT.

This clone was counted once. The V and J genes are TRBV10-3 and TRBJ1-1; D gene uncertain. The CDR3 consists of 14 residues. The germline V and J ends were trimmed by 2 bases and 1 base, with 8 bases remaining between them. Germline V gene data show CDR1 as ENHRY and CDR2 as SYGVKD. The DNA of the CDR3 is TGTGCCATCAGTGAGCCCCCCGGGAACACTGAAGCTTTCTTT. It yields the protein CAISEPPGNTEAFF.